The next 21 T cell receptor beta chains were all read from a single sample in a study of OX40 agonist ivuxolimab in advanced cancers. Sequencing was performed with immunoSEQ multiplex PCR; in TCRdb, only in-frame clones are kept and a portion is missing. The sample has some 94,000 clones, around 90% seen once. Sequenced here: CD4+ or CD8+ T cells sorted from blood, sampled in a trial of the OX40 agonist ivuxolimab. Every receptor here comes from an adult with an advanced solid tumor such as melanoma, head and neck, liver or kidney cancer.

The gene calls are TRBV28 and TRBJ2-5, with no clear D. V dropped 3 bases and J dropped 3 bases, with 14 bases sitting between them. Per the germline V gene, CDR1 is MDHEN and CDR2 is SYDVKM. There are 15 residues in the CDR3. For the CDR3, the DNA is TGTGCCAGCAGTTTGTGGGTTTATGGGGAAGAGACCCAGTACTTC. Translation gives CASSLWVYGEETQYF.

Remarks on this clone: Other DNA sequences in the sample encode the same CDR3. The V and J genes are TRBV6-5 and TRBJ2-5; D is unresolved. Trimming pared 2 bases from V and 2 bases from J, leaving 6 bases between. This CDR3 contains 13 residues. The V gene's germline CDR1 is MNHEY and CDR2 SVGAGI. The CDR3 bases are TGTGCCAGCAGTTACGGATTACAAGAGACCCAGTACTTC. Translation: CASSYGLQETQYF.

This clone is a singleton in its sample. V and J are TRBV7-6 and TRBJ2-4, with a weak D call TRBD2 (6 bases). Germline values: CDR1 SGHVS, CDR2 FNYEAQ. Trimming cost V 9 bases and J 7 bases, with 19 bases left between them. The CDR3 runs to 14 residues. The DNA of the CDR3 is TGTGCCAGTACGAGGAGGGCCGGGGAGAACATTCAGTACTTC. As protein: CASTRRAGENIQYF.

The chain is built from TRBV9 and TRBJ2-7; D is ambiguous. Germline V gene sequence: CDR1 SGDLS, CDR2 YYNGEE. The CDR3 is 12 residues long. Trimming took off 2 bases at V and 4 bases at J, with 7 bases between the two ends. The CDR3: CASSVDGYEQYF. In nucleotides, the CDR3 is TGTGCCAGCAGCGTGGACGGGTACGAGCAGTACTTC. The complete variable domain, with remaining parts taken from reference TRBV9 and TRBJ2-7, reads DSGVTQTPKHLITATGQRVTLRCSPRSGDLSVYWYQQSLDQGLQFLIQYYNGEERAKGNILERFSAQQFPDLHSELNLSSLELGDSALYFCASSVDGYEQYFGPGTRLTVT.

CDR3 nucleotides: TGTGCCAGTAGTATGAGCCACCCGGCTGGAAACACCATATATTTT. As protein: CASSMSHPAGNTIYF. This sequence joins TRBV19 and TRBJ1-3; D unclear. The germline CDR1 and CDR2 sequences are LNHDA and SQIVND (reference sequence). Trimming shortened V by 3 bases and J by 2 bases, and 11 bases separated the two germline ends. CDR3 length: 15 amino acids.

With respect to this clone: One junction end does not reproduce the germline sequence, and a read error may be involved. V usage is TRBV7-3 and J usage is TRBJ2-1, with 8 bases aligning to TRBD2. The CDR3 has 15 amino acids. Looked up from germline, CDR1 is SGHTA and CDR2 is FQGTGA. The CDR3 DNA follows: TGTGCCAGCAGCGTAACTAGCGGCCCATACAGCGAGCAGTTCTTC. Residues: CASSVTSGPYSEQFF.

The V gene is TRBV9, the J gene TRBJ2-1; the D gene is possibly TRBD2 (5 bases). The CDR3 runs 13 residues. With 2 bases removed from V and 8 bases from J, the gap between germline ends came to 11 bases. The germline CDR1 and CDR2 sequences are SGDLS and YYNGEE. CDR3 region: CASSVSRGDEQFF. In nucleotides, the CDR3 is TGTGCCAGCAGCGTGAGTCGGGGTGATGAGCAGTTCTTC.

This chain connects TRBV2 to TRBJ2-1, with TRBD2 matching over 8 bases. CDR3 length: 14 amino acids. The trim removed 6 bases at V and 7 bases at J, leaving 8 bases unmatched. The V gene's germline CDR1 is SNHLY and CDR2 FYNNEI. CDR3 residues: CASSSGSLVNEQFF. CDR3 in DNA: TGTGCCAGCAGCAGCGGGAGTTTAGTTAATGAGCAGTTCTTC.

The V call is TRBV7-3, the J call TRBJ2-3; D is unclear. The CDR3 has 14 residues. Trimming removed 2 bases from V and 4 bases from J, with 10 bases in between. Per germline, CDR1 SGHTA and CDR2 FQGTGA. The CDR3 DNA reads TGTGCCAGCAGCTTAGAGTCGGCGGCAGATACGCAGTATTTT. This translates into CASSLESAADTQYF.

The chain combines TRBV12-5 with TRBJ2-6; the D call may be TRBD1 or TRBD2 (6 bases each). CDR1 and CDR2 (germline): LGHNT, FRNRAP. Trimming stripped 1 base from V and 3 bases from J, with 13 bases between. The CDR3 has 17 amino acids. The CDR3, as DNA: TGTGCTAGTGGTTTGGCGGGGGCGCTAAGTGGGGCCAACGTCCTGACTTTC. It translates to CASGLAGALSGANVLTF.

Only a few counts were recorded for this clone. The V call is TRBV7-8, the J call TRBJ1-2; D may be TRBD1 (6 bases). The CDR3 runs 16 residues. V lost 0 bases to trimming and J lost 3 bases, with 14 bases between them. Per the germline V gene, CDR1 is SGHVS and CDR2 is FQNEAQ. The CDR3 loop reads CASSLAAQGADYGYTF. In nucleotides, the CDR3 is TGTGCCAGCAGCTTAGCGGCACAGGGCGCAGACTATGGCTACACCTTC.

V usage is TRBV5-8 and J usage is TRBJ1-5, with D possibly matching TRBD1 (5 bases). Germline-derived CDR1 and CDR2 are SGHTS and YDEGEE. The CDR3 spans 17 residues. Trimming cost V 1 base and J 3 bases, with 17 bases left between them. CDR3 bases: TGTGCCAGCAGCTTGAGAATCGGGGGAAGGGACAATCAGCCCCAGCATTTT. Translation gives CASSLRIGGRDNQPQHF.

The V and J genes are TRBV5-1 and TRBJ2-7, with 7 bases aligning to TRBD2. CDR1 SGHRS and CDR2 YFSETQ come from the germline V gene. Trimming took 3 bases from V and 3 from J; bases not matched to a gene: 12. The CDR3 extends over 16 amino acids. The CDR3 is CASSSSASGVHYEQYF. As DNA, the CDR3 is TGCGCCAGCAGCTCCTCGGCCAGCGGGGTACACTACGAGCAGTACTTC.

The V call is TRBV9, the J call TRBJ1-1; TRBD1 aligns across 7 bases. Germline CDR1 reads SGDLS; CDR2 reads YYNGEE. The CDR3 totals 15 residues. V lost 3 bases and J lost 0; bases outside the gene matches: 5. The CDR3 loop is CASSGDREVNTEAFF. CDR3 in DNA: TGTGCCAGCAGCGGAGACAGGGAAGTGAACACTGAAGCTTTCTTT.

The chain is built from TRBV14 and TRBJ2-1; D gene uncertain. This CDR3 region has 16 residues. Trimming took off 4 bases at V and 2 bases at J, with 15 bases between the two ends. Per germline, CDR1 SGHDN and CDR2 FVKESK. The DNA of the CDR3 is TGTGCCAGCAGCCTCGCCGCCCGACACCCCTACAATGAGCAGTTCTTC. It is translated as CASSLAARHPYNEQFF.

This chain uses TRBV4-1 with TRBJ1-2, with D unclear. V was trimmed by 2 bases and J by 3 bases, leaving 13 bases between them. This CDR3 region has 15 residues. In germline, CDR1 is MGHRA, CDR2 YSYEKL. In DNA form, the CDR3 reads TGCGCCAGCAGCCAAAAGACCCGGACCTACTATGGCTACACCTTC. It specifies CASSQKTRTYYGYTF.

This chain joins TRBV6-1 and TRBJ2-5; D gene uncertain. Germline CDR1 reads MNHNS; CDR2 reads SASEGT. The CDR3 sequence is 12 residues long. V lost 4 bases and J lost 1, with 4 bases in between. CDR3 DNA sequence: TGTGCCAGCAGTGTTGGCCAAGAGACCCAGTACTTC. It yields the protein CASSVGQETQYF.

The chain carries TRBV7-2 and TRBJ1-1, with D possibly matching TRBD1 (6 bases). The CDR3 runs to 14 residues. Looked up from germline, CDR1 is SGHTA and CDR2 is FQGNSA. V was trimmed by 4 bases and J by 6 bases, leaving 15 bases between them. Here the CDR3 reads CASSWGAGSPEAFF. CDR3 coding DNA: TGTGCCAGCAGCTGGGGGGCGGGGTCCCCTGAAGCTTTCTTT.

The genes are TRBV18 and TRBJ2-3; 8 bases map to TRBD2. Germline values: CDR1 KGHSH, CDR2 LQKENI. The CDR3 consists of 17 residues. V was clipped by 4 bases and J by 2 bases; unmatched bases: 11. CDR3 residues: CASSRNREGLDTDTQYF. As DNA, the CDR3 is TGTGCCAGCTCACGTAATCGGGAGGGCCTGGACACAGATACGCAGTATTTT. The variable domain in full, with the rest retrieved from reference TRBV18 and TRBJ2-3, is NAGVMQNPRHLVRRRGQEARLRCSPMKGHSHVYWYRQLPEEGLKFMVYLQKENIIDESGMPKERFSAEFPKEGPSILRIQQVVRGDSAAYFCASSRNREGLDTDTQYFGPGTRLTVL.

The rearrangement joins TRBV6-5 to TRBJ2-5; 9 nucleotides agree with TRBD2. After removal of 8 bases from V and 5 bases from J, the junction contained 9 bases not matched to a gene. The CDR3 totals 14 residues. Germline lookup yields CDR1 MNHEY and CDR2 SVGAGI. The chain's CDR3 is CASLGLAGRETQYF. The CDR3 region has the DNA TGTGCCAGCCTGGGGCTAGCGGGGCGGGAGACCCAGTACTTC.

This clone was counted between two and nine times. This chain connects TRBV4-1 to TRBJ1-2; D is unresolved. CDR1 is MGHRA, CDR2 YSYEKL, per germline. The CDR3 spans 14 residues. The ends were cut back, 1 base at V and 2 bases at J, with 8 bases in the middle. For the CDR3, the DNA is TGCGCCAGCAGCCAAGTGGTCGGGAACTATGGCTACACCTTC. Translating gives CASSQVVGNYGYTF.